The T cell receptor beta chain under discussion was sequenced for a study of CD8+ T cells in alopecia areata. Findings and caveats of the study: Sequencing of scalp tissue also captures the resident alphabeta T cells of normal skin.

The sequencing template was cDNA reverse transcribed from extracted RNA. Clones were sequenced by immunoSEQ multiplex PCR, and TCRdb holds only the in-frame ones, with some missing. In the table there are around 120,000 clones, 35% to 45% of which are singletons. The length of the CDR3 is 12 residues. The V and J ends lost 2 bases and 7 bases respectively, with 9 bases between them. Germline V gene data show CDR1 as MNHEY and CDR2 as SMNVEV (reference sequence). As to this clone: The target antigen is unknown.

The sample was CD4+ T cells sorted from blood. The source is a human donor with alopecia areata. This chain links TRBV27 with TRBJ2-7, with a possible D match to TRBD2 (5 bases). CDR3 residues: CASSLRSGEQYF. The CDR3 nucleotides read TGTGCCAGCAGTTTAAGATCGGGGGAGCAGTACTTC.